These T cell receptor beta chains were read from a single sample in a study of tumor-infiltrating lymphocytes in localized non-small cell lung cancer. Generated by immunoSEQ multiplex PCR, the TCRdb table keeps only in-frame clones and is missing some. The table includes 20,000 to 30,000 clones, just under 70% detected once. The specimen was lung tumor tissue. The receptors derive from a human donor with non-small cell lung cancer. Each CDR3 is given with its conserved first and last residue. Fields, in order: clone size, V gene, D gene, J gene, CDR3 DNA, CDR3 protein. D genes are given only for firm matches. Only some rows state a clone size, as once, few, many or a class for expanded clones.

.	TRBV15	TRBD1	TRBJ2-1	TGTGCCACCACTGACAGGGGCCAGCGAGGTAATGAGCAGTTCTTC	CATTDRGQRGNEQFF
.	TRBV9	.	TRBJ2-4	TGTGCCAGCAGCGCCCAGGGACATCCCAAAAACATTCAGTACTTC	CASSAQGHPKNIQYF
.	TRBV9	TRBD2	TRBJ2-5	TGTGCCAGCAGCGTCTTAGCGGGGAGCAAAGAGACCCAGTACTTC	CASSVLAGSKETQYF
.	TRBV5-5	TRBD2	TRBJ2-7	TGTGCCAGCAGCCAAGATCCCCAGGCGGGGGTGGACGAGCAGTACTTC	CASSQDPQAGVDEQYF
.	TRBV30	.	TRBJ2-7	TGTGCCTGGACCCATTTTGGATCGCTCCGGGACGAGCAGTACTTC	CAWTHFGSLRDEQYF
.	TRBV5-5	TRBD1	TRBJ2-2	TGTGCCAGCAGCTCGGGACAGGGAAACACCGGGGAGCTGTTTTTT	CASSSGQGNTGELFF
.	TRBV2	TRBD1	TRBJ1-2	TGTGCCAGCACCCAGGGACAGGGAAAAAATGGCTACACCTTC	CASTQGQGKNGYTF
.	TRBV25-1	TRBD1	TRBJ1-5	TGTGCCAGCTCCCGAGGGGGGGCAGGGGGAAATCAGCCCCAGCATTTT	CASSRGGAGGNQPQHF
.	TRBV9	.	TRBJ1-1	TGTGCCAGCAGCGTAGGACAGTACACTGAAGCTTTCTTT	CASSVGQYTEAFF
once	TRBV19	TRBD2	TRBJ2-7	TGTGCCAGTAGCAATACCGGACTAGCGGAAGAGTACTTC	CASSNTGLAEEYF
once	TRBV20-1	.	TRBJ1-2	TGCAGTGCTAGGGGGGCGCCTGGCTACACCTTC	CSARGAPGYTF
few	TRBV10-3	.	TRBJ1-1	TGTGCCATCAGTGGCCAGGGGACTGAAGCTTTCTTT	CAISGQGTEAFF
few	TRBV28	.	TRBJ1-5	TGTGCCACCAGGCCGGAGCTTAACGATCAGCCCCAGCATTTT	CATRPELNDQPQHF
.	TRBV29-1	TRBD1	TRBJ2-1	TGCAGCGTGAGGACAGGGCCGAATGAGCAGTTCTTC	CSVRTGPNEQFF
.	TRBV10-1	.	TRBJ2-1	TGCGCCAGCAGAAACAACTACAGGGATCCCTACAATGAGCAGTTCTTC	CASRNNYRDPYNEQFF
.	TRBV6-1	.	TRBJ2-3	TGTGCCAGCAGTGATGTGAGGGCAACAGATACGCAGTATTTT	CASSDVRATDTQYF
.	TRBV5-8	.	TRBJ1-1	TGTGCCAGCAGCGGAACGGGACGCAGAGGGACTGAAGCTTTCTTT	CASSGTGRRGTEAFF
.	TRBV7-6	.	TRBJ2-7	TGTGCCAGCAGCTTAGCGCGGGCAGCTGTCGAGCAGTACTTC	CASSLARAAVEQYF
few	TRBV4-2	TRBD1	TRBJ2-2	TGTGCCAGCAGCCGGGACAGGACGAACACCGGGGAGCTGTTTTTT	CASSRDRTNTGELFF
few	TRBV9	.	TRBJ2-2	TGTGCCAGCAGCGTAATGACGAACACCGGGGAGCTGTTTTTT	CASSVMTNTGELFF
.	TRBV19	.	TRBJ1-2	TGTGCCAGTAGTATAGGCGGACCGCTCCTTTATGGCTACACCTTC	CASSIGGPLLYGYTF
.	TRBV6-5	.	TRBJ2-7	TGTGCCAGTCAAATGGGGGCAATTGGCTCCTACGAGCAGTACTTC	CASQMGAIGSYEQYF
few	TRBV4-1	TRBD1	TRBJ1-1	TGCGCCAGCAGGTTCGACAGGGATCTTACTGAAGCTTTCTTT	CASRFDRDLTEAFF
few	TRBV11-1	TRBD1	TRBJ1-2	TGTGCCAGCAGCCTATCAGGGGGCGCAAGAGATGGCTACACCTTC	CASSLSGGARDGYTF
few	TRBV28	.	TRBJ1-5	TGTGCCAGCAGTTCAAGGGCATATCAGCCCCAGCATTTT	CASSSRAYQPQHF
.	TRBV10-2	TRBD2	TRBJ2-1	TGCGCCAGCCGACCGGGACTAGCGGGAGGGAAGTACAATGAGCAGTTCTTC	CASRPGLAGGKYNEQFF
.	TRBV5-4	TRBD2	TRBJ2-1	TGTGCCAGCAGCGCGCGGACTAGCGGGAGGACCAATGAGCAGTTCTTC	CASSARTSGRTNEQFF
few	TRBV18	TRBD2	TRBJ2-2	TGTGCCAGCTCGAGCAGGCTGGGACTAGCCGGTGCCGGGGAGCTGTTTTTT	CASSSRLGLAGAGELFF
.	TRBV4-1	.	TRBJ2-1	TGCGCCAGCAGCATTGAGAGATCCTACAATGAGCAGTTCTTC	CASSIERSYNEQFF
.	TRBV10-3	.	TRBJ1-1	TGTGCCATCAGTGCAAGGGACACCTCTGAAGCTTTCTTT	CAISARDTSEAFF
.	TRBV10-3	.	TRBJ2-3	TGTGCCATCGGTCAAAGTGGCACAGATACGCAGTATTTT	CAIGQSGTDTQYF
once	TRBV10-2	TRBD2	TRBJ2-7	TGCGCCAGCAGGACTAGCGGGATGGCCTACGAGCAGTACTTC	CASRTSGMAYEQYF
.	TRBV6-5	TRBD1	TRBJ1-1	TGTGCCAGCAGTTACTTACAGGGGTCCGCTGAAGCTTTCTTT	CASSYLQGSAEAFF
medium-sized	TRBV7-2	.	TRBJ1-5	TGTGCCAGCAGCCCCGGGGGACACTACCAGCATTTT	CASSPGGHYQHF
.	TRBV7-8	.	TRBJ2-7	TGTGCCAGCAGCTCCCCCCCCAACGAGCAGTACTTC	CASSSPPNEQYF
once	TRBV4-3	.	TRBJ2-3	TGCGCCAGCAGCCAAGCTGGCGCCCCAGATACGCAGTATTTT	CASSQAGAPDTQYF
.	TRBV6-5	.	TRBJ1-1	TGTGCCAGCAGCCCGGGAACCAACACTGAAGCTTTCTTT	CASSPGTNTEAFF
once	TRBV11-2	.	TRBJ1-2	TGTGCCAGCACCATGGGCGGGGGGCCCGGCTACACCTTC	CASTMGGGPGYTF
.	TRBV27	TRBD2	TRBJ2-2	TGTGCCAGCAGTTCTCGGACTAGTCCCGGGGAGCTGTTTTTT	CASSSRTSPGELFF
.	TRBV19	TRBD2	TRBJ2-3	TGTGCCAGTAGTACCGTAGCGGGAGGAGGCACAGATACGCAGTATTTT	CASSTVAGGGTDTQYF
.	TRBV10-3	.	TRBJ1-4	TGTGCCATCAGTGTCGCTCAGGCAGGCAATAATGAAAAACTGTTTTTT	CAISVAQAGNNEKLFF
.	TRBV6-6	.	TRBJ1-1	TGTGCCAGCGAACAGGGATGGGGCACTGAAGCTTTCTTT	CASEQGWGTEAFF
few	TRBV7-9	TRBD2	TRBJ2-5	TGTGCCAGCAGTTCTAGTAGCGGGAGGTCGGAGACCCAGTACTTC	CASSSSSGRSETQYF
.	TRBV10-2	.	TRBJ2-7	TGCGCCACTTCGAGCGGGTACTCCTACGAGCAGTACTTC	CATSSGYSYEQYF
.	TRBV5-4	.	TRBJ2-1	TGTGCCAGCAGCTTGGTGGTGGGAGTGGGCTACAATGAGCAGTTCTTC	CASSLVVGVGYNEQFF
.	TRBV4-3	.	TRBJ1-3	TGCGCCAGCAGCCAAGATCGAGTGGGACGGTTGGCAAACACCATATATTTT	CASSQDRVGRLANTIYF
.	TRBV15	.	TRBJ1-5	TGTGCCACCAGCAGTGCCAATCAGCCCCAGCATTTT	CATSSANQPQHF
once	TRBV19	TRBD1	TRBJ2-2	TGTGCCAGTGGGAAAGGGACAGGGCTATTGAACACCGGGGAGCTGTTTTTT	CASGKGTGLLNTGELFF
.	TRBV25-1	.	TRBJ2-6	TGTGCCAGCAGTGTAGGACTTCCCCGCAGCTCTGGGGCCAACGTCCTGACTTTC	CASSVGLPRSSGANVLTF
.	TRBV18	TRBD1	TRBJ2-2	TGTGCCAGCTCGGGACAGGTGAACACCGGGGAGCTGTTTTTT	CASSGQVNTGELFF
.	TRBV13	TRBD2	TRBJ2-7	TGTGCCAGCAGCCTAGCGGGAGTTTCGGGTGAGCAGTACTTC	CASSLAGVSGEQYF
.	TRBV29-1	.	TRBJ2-2	TGCAGCGCTAGGGGGGCGTCGGACACCGGGGAGCTGTTTTTT	CSARGASDTGELFF
.	TRBV11-1	.	TRBJ2-7	TGTGCCAGCAGCTTAGTCGACGACAGCCGCTACGAGCAGTACTTC	CASSLVDDSRYEQYF
.	TRBV5-1	.	TRBJ2-7	TGCGCCAGCAGCTTGGTCGGAGGTGGCAACGAGCAGTACTTC	CASSLVGGGNEQYF